A selection of T cell receptor beta chains follows, all from one sample in a study of T cell repertoires in cytomegalovirus infection. A single record per CDR3 protein comes from TCRdb applying MiXCR to the reads. The data contain about 530,000 distinct CDR3 sequences, around 27% of them singletons. Sequencing used PBMCs. Receptors originate from a human donor in good health (CMV status not recorded). Some clones in this sample may be carry-over from other donors' samples. The CDR3 runs from the conserved cysteine through the conserved F or W. D genes are given only for firm matches. Clone size is stated in some rows and not others, as once, few, many or a class when expanded.

D gene,clone size,J gene,V gene,CDR3 DNA,CDR3 protein
NA,NA,TRBJ2-1,TRBV7-9,TGTGCCAGCAGCACTCGAGACCCTGAGAATGAGCAGTTCTTC,CASSTRDPENEQFF
TRBD2,many,TRBJ2-1,TRBV7-2,TGTGCCAGCAGCGCGCTAGCGGGAGTCGGTGAGCAGTTCTTC,CASSALAGVGEQFF
TRBD1,few,TRBJ2-1,TRBV6-2/TRBV6-3,TGTGCCAGCACAGGGGGCGATGAGCAGTTCTTC,CASTGGDEQFF
NA,NA,TRBJ2-5,TRBV5-3,TGTGCCAGCAGCTTGGCTAGAAGAAACTACCAAGAGACCCAGTACTTC,CASSLARRNYQETQYF
NA,many,TRBJ2-7,TRBV7-2,TGTGCCAGCAGCTTAGCGGACTACGAGCAGTACTTC,CASSLADYEQYF
TRBD2,NA,TRBJ2-1,TRBV28,TGTGCCAGCAGGTCCCCTCTCTGGGGGGGGTACAATGAGCAGTTCTTC,CASRSPLWGGYNEQFF
TRBD2,many,TRBJ2-7,TRBV7-2,TGTGCCAGCAGCTTAGTCGGGGGGAAGGTGGGGGAGCAGTACTTC,CASSLVGGKVGEQYF
TRBD1,NA,TRBJ1-5,TRBV5-1,TGCGCCAGCAGCGCCGGGACAGGGGGCAACAATTTGCATTTT,CASSAGTGGNNLHF
TRBD1,few,TRBJ1-1,TRBV7-9,TGTGCCAGCAGCCCAGGACAGGAGGACACTGAAGCTTTCTTT,CASSPGQEDTEAFF
TRBD2,NA,TRBJ2-1,TRBV6-2/TRBV6-3,TGTGCCAGCAGCCGCCGAGCGGGAGGCTACAATGAGCAGTTCTTC,CASSRRAGGYNEQFF
TRBD1,NA,TRBJ2-6,TRBV6-2/TRBV6-3,TGTGCCAGCAGTTACGGACAGGGGTTAGCTGGGGCCAACGTCCTGACTTTC,CASSYGQGLAGANVLTF
TRBD2,NA,TRBJ2-7,TRBV28,TGTGCCAGCAGTTTCAGACTAGCGGGAGGATGGGAGCAGTACTTC,CASSFRLAGGWEQYF
NA,few,TRBJ1-5,TRBV27,TGTGCCAGCAGTTTACTGCGGAATCAGCCCCAGCATTTT,CASSLLRNQPQHF
NA,many,TRBJ1-2,TRBV7-2,TGTGCCAGCAGCTCCTCTGACAGTTATGGCTACACCTTC,CASSSSDSYGYTF
NA,NA,TRBJ2-5,TRBV15,TGTGCCACCAGCAGATCGTCCGGGACTCTCCAAGAGACCCAGTACTTC,CATSRSSGTLQETQYF
NA,NA,TRBJ1-5,TRBV5-1,TGCGCCAGCAGCTTGGGAGGTATTGATCAGCCCCAGCATTTT,CASSLGGIDQPQHF
TRBD2,NA,TRBJ2-7,TRBV28,TGTGCCAGCAGTTTGGGCCTAGCGGAAGGCTCCTACGAGCAGTACTTC,CASSLGLAEGSYEQYF
NA,NA,TRBJ1-5,TRBV27,TGTGCCAGCAGTTTATCAGGAGGGCTTAGCAATCAGCCCCAGCATTTT,CASSLSGGLSNQPQHF
NA,many,TRBJ2-1,TRBV2,TGTGCCAGCAGTGAAGGTTTGACGGTATGGGAGCAGTTCTTC,CASSEGLTVWEQFF
NA,NA,TRBJ2-2,TRBV3-1,TGTGCCAGCAGCCAAGTCGAGGCGACCGGGGAGCTGTTTTTT,CASSQVEATGELFF
TRBD1,NA,TRBJ2-5,TRBV28,TGTGCCAGCAGAGAGACAGGGAAAGAGACCCAGTACTTC,CASRETGKETQYF
NA,NA,TRBJ1-6,TRBV29-1,TGCAGCGTTGAGAGGACGTACATGGCAGATTCACCCCTCCACTTT,CSVERTYMADSPLHF
TRBD1,NA,TRBJ2-7,TRBV14,TGTGCCAGCAGCCTTAGGACAGGGAGCTCCTACGAGCAGTACTTC,CASSLRTGSSYEQYF
NA,many,TRBJ1-1,TRBV7-2,TGTGCCAGCAGCTTATTCTCACAGGAAGCTTTCTTT,CASSLFSQEAFF
TRBD1,NA,TRBJ1-2,TRBV19,TGTGCCAGTAGTATGAGCTGGGACAGGGGGCGTCGAGGCTACACCTTC,CASSMSWDRGRRGYTF